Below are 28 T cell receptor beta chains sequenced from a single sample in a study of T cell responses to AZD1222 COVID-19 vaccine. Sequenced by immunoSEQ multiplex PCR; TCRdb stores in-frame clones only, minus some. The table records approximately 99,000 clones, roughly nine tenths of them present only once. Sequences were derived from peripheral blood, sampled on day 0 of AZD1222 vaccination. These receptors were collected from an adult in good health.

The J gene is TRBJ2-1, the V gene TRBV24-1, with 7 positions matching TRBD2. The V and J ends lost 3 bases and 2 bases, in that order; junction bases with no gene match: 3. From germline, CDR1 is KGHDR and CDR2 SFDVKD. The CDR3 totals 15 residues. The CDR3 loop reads CATSDVSGPYNEQFF. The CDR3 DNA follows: TGTGCCACCAGTGATGTTAGCGGGCCCTACAATGAGCAGTTCTTC.

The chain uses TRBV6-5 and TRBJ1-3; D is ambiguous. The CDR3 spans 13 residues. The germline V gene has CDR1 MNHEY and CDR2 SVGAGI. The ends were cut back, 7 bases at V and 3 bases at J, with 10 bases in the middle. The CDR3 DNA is TGTGCCAGCACCGGAACTCTTGGAAACACCATATATTTT. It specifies CASTGTLGNTIYF.

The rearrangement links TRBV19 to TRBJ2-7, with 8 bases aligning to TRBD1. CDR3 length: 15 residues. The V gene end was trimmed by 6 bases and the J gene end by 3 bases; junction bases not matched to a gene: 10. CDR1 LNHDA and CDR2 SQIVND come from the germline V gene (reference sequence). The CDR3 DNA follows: TGTGCCAGTAGCCAATTCAGGGGGCCCAACTACGAGCAGTACTTC. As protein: CASSQFRGPNYEQYF.

DNA for the CDR3: TGTGCCAGCAGCGTATCGGAGACAGGGTCCTACGAGCAGTACTTC. Residues: CASSVSETGSYEQYF. The chain uses TRBV9 and TRBJ2-7; 7 bases agree with TRBD1. CDR1 and CDR2 from the germline V gene are SGDLS and YYNGEE. The V gene end was trimmed by 1 base and the J gene end by 1 base; junction bases not matched to a gene: 5. The CDR3 contains 15 residues.

This CDR3 reads CASSQDSVGRETQYF. CDR3 nucleotides: TGTGCCAGCAGCCAAGATTCGGTAGGGAGAGAGACCCAGTACTTC. This chain joins TRBV3-1 (or the pseudogene TRBV3-2) and TRBJ2-5, with D possibly matching TRBD2 (5 bases). This CDR3 spans 15 amino acids. The V and J ends lost 0 bases and 4 bases respectively, with 12 bases between them. Germline CDR1 reads LGHDT; CDR2 reads YNNKEL (reference sequence).

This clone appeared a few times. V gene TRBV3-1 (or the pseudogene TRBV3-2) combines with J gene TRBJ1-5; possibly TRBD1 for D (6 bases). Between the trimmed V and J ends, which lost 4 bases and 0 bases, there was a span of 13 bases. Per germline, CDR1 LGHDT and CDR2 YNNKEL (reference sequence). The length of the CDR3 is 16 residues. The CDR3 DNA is TGTGCCAGCAGCCGCATAGGGGGATATAGCAATCAGCCCCAGCATTTT. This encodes CASSRIGGYSNQPQHF.

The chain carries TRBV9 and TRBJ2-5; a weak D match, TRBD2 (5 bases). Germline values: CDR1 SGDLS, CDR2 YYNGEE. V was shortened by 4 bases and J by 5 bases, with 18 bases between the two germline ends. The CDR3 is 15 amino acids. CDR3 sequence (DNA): TGTGCCAGCAGCCTAGCCGTCTCGCTGGGTGAGACCCAGTACTTC. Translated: CASSLAVSLGETQYF.

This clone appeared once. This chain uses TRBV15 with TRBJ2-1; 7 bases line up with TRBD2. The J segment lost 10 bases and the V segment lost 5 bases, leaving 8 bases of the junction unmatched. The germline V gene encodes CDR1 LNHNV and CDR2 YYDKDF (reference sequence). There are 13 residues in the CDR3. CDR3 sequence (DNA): TGTGCCACCAGCTGGGGGGGGGTAATCGAGCAGTTCTTC. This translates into CATSWGGVIEQFF.

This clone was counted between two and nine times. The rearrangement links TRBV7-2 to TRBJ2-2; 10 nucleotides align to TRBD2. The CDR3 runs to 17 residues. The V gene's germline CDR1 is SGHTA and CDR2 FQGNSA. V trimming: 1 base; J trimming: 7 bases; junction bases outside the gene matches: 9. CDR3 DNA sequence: TGTGCCAGCAGCTTAGTTACAGCGGGGGGGCCTCACGGGGAGCTGTTTTTT. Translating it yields CASSLVTAGGPHGELFF. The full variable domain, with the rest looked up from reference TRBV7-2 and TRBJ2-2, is GAGVSQSPSNKVTEKGKDVELRCDPISGHTALYWYRQSLGQGLEFLIYFQGNSAPDKSGLPSDRFSAERTGGSVSTLTIQRTQQEDSAVYLCASSLVTAGGPHGELFFGEGSRLTVL.

The DNA for the CDR3 is TGTGCCAGCAGTTACTCCGACACAGATACGCAGTATTTT. It is translated as CASSYSDTDTQYF. The chain employs TRBV6-2 or TRBV6-3 and TRBJ2-3; D not certain. Trimming took off 0 bases at V and 2 bases at J, with 3 bases between the two ends. The CDR3 length is 13 residues. Germline loops: CDR1 MNHEY, CDR2 SVGEGT.

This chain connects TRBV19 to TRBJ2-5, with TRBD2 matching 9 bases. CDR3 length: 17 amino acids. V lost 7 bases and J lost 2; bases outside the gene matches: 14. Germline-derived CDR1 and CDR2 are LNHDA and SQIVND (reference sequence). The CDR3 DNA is TGTGCCAGTAAGTTCCAGGAGCGGGAGGTGGCTCAAGAGACCCAGTACTTC. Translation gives CASKFQEREVAQETQYF.

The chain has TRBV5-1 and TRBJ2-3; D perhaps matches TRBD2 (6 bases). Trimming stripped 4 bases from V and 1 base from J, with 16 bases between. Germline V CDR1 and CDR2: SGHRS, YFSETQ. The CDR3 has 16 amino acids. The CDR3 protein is CASSDVPLAGTDTQYF. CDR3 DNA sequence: TGCGCCAGCAGCGATGTACCACTAGCTGGCACAGATACGCAGTATTTT.

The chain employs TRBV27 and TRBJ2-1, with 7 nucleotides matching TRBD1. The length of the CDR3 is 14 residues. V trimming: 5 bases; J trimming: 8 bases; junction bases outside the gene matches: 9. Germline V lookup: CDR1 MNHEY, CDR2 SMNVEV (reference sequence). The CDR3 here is CASSGSGGSYEQFF. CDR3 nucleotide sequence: TGTGCCAGCAGTGGCTCAGGGGGAAGCTATGAGCAGTTCTTC.

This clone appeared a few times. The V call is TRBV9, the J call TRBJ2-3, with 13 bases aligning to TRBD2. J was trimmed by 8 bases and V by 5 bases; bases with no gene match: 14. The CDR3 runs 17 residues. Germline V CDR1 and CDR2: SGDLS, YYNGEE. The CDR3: CASSALAGGSHVGTQYF. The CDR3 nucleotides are TGTGCCAGCAGTGCACTAGCGGGGGGGTCGCACGTCGGTACGCAGTATTTT.

CDR3 loop: CASSSPQTSGGAEQYF. The CDR3 DNA sequence: TGTGCCAGCAGCTCCCCCCAGACTAGCGGGGGGGCCGAGCAGTACTTC. The V call is TRBV21-1, the J call TRBJ2-7; the table's TRBD2 call for D was not verified on the DNA. TRBV21-1 represents a pseudogene. The CDR3 runs 16 residues.

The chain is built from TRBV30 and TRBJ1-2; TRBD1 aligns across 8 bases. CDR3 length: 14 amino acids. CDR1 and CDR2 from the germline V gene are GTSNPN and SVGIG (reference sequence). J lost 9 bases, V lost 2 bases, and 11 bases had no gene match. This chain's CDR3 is CAWSLSRDRISYTF. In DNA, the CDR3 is TGTGCCTGGAGTCTGAGTAGGGACAGGATAAGCTACACCTTC.

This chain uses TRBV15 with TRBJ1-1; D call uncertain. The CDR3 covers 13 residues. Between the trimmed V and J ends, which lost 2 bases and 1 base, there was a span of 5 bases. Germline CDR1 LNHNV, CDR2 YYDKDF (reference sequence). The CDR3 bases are TGTGCCACCAGCAGACGGCGGAACACTGAAGCTTTCTTT. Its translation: CATSRRRNTEAFF.

DNA for the CDR3: TGTGCCAGCAGCGTAGTAAGCGGCCCCTACAATGAGCAGTTCTTC. It translates to CASSVVSGPYNEQFF. The chain uses TRBV9 and TRBJ2-1; D is perhaps TRBD2 (5 bases). Germline V gene data show CDR1 as SGDLS and CDR2 as YYNGEE. This CDR3 region has 15 residues. Trimming stripped 0 bases from V and 2 bases from J, with 9 bases between.

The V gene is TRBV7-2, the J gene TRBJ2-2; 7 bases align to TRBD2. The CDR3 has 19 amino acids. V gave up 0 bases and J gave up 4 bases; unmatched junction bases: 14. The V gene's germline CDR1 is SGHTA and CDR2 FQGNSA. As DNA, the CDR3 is TGTGCCAGCAGCTTAGCCAGACTAGCCCTGCAATTAGGCACCGGGGAGCTGTTTTTT. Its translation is CASSLARLALQLGTGELFF.

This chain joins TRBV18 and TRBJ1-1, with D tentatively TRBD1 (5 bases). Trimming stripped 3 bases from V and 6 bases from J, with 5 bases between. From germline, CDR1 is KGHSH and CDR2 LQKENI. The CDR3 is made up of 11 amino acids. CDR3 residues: CASSPGPEAFF. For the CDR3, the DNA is TGTGCCAGCTCACCGGGGCCTGAAGCTTTCTTT.

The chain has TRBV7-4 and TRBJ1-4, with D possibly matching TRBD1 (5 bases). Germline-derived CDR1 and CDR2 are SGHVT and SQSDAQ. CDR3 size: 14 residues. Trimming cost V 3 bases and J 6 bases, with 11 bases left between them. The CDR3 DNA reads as TGTGCCAGCAGCTTTCGGGGGAGGGATGAAAAACTGTTTTTT. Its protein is CASSFRGRDEKLFF. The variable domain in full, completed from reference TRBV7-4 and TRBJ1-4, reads GAGVSQSPRYKVAKRGRDVALRCDSISGHVTLYWYRQTLGQGSEVLTYSQSDAQRDKSGRPSGRFSAERPERSVSTLKIQRTEQGDSAVYLCASSFRGRDEKLFFGSGTQLSVL.

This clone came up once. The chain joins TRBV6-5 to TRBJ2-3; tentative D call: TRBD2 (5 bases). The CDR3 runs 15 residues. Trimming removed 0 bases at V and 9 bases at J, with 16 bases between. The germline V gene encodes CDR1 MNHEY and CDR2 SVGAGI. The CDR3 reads CASSYSGLSRETQYF. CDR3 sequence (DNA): TGTGCCAGCAGTTACTCAGGACTTAGCCGTGAAACGCAGTATTTT.

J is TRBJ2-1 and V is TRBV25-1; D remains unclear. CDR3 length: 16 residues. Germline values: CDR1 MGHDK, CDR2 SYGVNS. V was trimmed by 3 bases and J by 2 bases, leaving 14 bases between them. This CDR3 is CASSDARRIPYNEQFF. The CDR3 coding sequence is TGTGCCAGCAGTGATGCTCGCCGAATTCCCTACAATGAGCAGTTCTTC.

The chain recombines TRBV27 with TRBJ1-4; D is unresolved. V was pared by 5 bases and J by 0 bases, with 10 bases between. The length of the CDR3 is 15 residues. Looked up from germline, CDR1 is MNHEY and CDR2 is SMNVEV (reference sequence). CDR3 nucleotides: TGTGCCAGCAGTCGGAGCGGTGCAACTAATGAAAAACTGTTTTTT. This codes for CASSRSGATNEKLFF.

The CDR3 sequence: CASSEGRTVRIGYTF. The CDR3 DNA follows: TGTGCCAGCAGTGAAGGCAGGACAGTAAGGATTGGCTACACCTTC. The chain has TRBV6-1 and TRBJ1-2, with a weak D call TRBD1 (6 bases). The CDR3 covers 15 residues. The ends were cut back, 1 base at V and 7 bases at J, with 16 bases in the middle. Germline assignment: CDR1 MNHNS and CDR2 SASEGT.

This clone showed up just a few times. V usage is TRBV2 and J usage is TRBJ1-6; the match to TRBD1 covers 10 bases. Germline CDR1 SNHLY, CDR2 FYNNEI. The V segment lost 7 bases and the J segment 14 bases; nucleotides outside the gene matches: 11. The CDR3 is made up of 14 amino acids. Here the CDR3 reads CASTPDRGALTLHF. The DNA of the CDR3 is TGTGCCAGCACGCCGGACAGGGGGGCCTTAACCCTCCACTTT.

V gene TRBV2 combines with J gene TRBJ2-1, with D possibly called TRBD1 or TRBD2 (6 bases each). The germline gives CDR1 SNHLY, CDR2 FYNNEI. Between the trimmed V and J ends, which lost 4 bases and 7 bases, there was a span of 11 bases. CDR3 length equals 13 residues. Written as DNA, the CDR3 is TGTGCCAGCAGTGCCGGGGGCGGAAATGAGCAGTTCTTC. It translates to CASSAGGGNEQFF.

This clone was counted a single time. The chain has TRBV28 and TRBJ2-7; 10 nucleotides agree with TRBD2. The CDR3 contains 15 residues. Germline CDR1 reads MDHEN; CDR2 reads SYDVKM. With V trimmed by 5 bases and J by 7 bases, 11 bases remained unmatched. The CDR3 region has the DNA TGTGCCAGCAGTGCAACTAGCGGGACGGCGCGGGAGCAGTACGTC. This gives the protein CASSATSGTAREQYV.